The clone carrying this T cell receptor (beta chain) has only a few counts. Its antigen is unidentified. This entry belongs to a study of cytomegalovirus exposure and HLA in healthy donors. About the research overall: Findings of an earlier analysis included around 100 million unique TCR beta sequences from about 180 million T cells. Among the 300 to 500 donors who were genotyped, approximately 84% fell in the genetic ancestry cluster that is associated with self-reported Caucasian donors. Study findings and constraints: In terms of immune exposure information, only CMV serostatus was available. Later analysis associated a missense DCLRE1C variant with TCR beta V- and J-gene trimming.

The CDR3 contains 15 residues. Trimming took 5 bases from V and 0 from J; bases not matched to a gene: 2. The V gene's germline CDR1 is SGHTA and CDR2 FQGNSA. Primers: 60 Vbeta forward and 13 Jbeta reverse. Sequencing used immunoSEQ multiplex PCR; TCRdb keeps in-frame clones, though not all of them. Among roughly 84,000 clones listed, about 80% were seen once. The V gene is TRBV7-2, the J gene TRBJ2-1; 9 bases are a match to TRBD2. The TCR originated in a man aged 45-60 years in good health and CMV-seronegative. What was sequenced was PBMCs. The CDR3, as DNA: TGTGCCAGCAGCGCGACTAGCGGCTCCTACAATGAGCAGTTCTTC. Its protein is CASSATSGSYNEQFF.